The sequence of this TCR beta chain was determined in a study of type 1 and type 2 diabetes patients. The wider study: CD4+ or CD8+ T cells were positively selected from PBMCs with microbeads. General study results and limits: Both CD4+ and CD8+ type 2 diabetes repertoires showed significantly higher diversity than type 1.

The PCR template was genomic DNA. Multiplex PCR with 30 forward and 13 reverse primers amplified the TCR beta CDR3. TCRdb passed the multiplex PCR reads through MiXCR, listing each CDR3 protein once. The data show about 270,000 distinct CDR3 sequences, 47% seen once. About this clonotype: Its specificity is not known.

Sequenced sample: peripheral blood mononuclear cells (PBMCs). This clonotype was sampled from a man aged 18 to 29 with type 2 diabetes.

CDR3 nucleotides: TGTGCCAGCAGTCCCCCCTTAGACAGGGTGTCCGAGCAGTACTTC. It is translated as CASSPPLDRVSEQYF. V is TRBV28 and J is TRBJ2-7; 7 positions match TRBD1. Unmatched junction bases numbered 13, after V lost 5 bases and J lost 6 bases. The germline gives CDR1 MDHEN, CDR2 SYDVKM. The CDR3 extends over 15 amino acids.